The table lists the clone carrying this T cell receptor (beta chain) with many counts. The antigen is not known. This entry comes from a study of metastatic and nonmetastatic thyroid tumors. Background on the study: Peripheral blood and tumor or nodule samples from malignant and benign thyroid patients were compared. General study results and limits: Versus benign nodules, malignant thyroid tumors reportedly had significantly higher TCR beta diversity, in blood and tumor.

Not a single patient had been given any form of treatment at any point before undergoing thyroid surgery. Trimming left V 0 bases short and J 6 bases short, with 7 bases between. This CDR3 has 13 residues. Germline V CDR1 and CDR2: SGDLS, YYNGEE. Original handling: Construction of a distant-metastasis classifier for papillary thyroid cancer relied on CDR3 differences across clinicopathological groups. TCRdb re-called the PCR reads via MiXCR. These V and J calls originate from TCRdb's pipeline instead of the authors' own analysis. The sample has over 30,000 clones; 20% to 25% are singletons. The gene calls are TRBV9 and TRBJ2-1; D gene ambiguous. The sequence was obtained from a male donor with papillary thyroid cancer or a benign thyroid nodule (not recorded which). Some clones in this sample may be carry-over from other donors' samples. Sequenced sample: tumor tissue. In DNA, the CDR3 is TGTGCCAGCAGCGTAGTGGCTTCCAATGAGCAGTTCTTC. It encodes CASSVVASNEQFF.